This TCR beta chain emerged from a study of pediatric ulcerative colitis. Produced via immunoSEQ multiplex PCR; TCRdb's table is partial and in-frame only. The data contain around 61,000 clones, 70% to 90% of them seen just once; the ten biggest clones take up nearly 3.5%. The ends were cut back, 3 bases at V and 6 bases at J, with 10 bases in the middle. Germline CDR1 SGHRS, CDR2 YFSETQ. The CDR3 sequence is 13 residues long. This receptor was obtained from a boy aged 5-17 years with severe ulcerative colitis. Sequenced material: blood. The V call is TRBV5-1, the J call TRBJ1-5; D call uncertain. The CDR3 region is CASSSRPGQPQHF. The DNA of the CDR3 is TGCGCCAGCAGCTCACGACCGGGTCAGCCCCAGCATTTT. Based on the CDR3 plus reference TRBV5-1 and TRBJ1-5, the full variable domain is KAGVTQTPRYLIKTRGQQVTLSCSPISGHRSVSWYQQTPGQGLQFLFEYFSETQRNKGNFPGRFSGRQFSNSRSEMNVSTLELGDSALYLCASSSRPGQPQHFGDGTRLSIL.